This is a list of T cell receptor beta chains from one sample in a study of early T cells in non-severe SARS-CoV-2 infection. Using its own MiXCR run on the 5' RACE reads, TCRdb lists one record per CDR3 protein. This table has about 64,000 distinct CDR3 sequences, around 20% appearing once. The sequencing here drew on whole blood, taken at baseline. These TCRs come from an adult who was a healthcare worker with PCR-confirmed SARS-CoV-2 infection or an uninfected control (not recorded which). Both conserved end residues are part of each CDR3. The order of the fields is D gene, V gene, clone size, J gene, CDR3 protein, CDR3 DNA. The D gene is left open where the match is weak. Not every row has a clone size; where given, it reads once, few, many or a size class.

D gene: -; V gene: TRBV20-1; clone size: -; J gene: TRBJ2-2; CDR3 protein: CSARGQGYSGELFF; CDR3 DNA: TGCAGTGCTAGGGGTCAGGGATATTCCGGGGAGCTGTTTTTT
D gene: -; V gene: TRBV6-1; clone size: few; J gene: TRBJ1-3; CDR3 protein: CASRDSGNTIYF; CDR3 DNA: TGTGCCAGCAGGGACTCTGGAAACACCATATATTTT
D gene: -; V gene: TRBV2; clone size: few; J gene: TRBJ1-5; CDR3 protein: CASSEPTPDQPQHF; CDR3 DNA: TGTGCCAGCAGTGAACCCACCCCGGATCAGCCCCAGCATTTT
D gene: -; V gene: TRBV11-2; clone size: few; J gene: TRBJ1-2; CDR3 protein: CASSLWQDFNYGYTF; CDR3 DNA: TGTGCCAGCAGCTTATGGCAGGACTTTAACTATGGCTACACCTTC
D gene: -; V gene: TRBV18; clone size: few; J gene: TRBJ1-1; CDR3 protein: CASSPEGGRTEAFF; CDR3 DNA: TGTGCCAGCTCCCCCGAGGGGGGTCGAACTGAAGCTTTCTTT
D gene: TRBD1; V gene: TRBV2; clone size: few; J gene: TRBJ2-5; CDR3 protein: CASRAGGRETQYF; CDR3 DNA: TGTGCCAGCAGGGCAGGGGGTAGAGAGACCCAGTACTTC
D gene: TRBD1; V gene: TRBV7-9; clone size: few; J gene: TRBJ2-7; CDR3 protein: CASSLTFAGQGQYF; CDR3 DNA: TGTGCCAGCAGCTTAACTTTCGCGGGACAGGGACAGTACTTC
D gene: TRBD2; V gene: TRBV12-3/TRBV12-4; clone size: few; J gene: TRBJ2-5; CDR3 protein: CASRKTSGQETQYF; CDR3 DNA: TGTGCCAGCAGAAAGACTAGCGGGCAAGAGACCCAGTACTTC
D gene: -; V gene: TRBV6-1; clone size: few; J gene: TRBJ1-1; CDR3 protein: CASNKETGTNTEAFF; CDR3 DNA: TGTGCCAGCAACAAAGAGACAGGTACCAACACTGAAGCTTTCTTT
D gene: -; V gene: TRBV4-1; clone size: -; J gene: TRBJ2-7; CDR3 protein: CASSQEYSLYEQYF; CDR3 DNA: TGCGCCAGCAGCCAAGAGTATAGCCTCTACGAGCAGTACTTC
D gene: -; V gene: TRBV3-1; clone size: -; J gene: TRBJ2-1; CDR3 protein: CASSPASSEQFF; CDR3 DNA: TGTGCCAGCAGCCCAGCCAGCAGTGAGCAGTTCTTC
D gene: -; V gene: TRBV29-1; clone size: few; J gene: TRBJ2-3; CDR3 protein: CSYAPSTDTQYF; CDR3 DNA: TGCAGCTACGCCCCTAGCACAGATACGCAGTATTTT
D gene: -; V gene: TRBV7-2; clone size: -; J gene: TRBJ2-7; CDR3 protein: CASSFPTGGYEQYF; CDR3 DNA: TGTGCCAGCAGCTTCCCGACAGGAGGGTACGAGCAGTACTTC
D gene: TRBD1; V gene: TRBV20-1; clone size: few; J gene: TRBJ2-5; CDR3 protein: CSADRGGRETQYF; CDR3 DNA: TGCAGTGCCGACAGGGGGGGCCGGGAGACCCAGTACTTC
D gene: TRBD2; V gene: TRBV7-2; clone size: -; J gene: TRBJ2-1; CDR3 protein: CASSLSSGTSSYNEQFF; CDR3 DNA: TGTGCCAGCAGCCTCAGTAGCGGGACTAGCTCCTACAATGAGCAGTTCTTC
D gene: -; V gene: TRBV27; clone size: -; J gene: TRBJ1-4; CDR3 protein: CASSLWGDNEKLFF; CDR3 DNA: TGTGCCAGCAGTTTATGGGGGGATAATGAAAAACTGTTTTTT
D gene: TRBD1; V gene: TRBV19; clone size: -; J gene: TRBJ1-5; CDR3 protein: CARRTGRQPQHF; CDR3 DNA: TGTGCCAGAAGGACAGGGCGTCAGCCCCAGCATTTT
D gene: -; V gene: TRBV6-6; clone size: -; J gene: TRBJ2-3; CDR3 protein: CGTGIDTDTQYF; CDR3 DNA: TGTGGAACGGGGATCGACACAGATACGCAGTATTTT
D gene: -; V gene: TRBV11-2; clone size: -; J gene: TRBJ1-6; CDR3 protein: CASSLSVTINSPLHF; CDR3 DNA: TGTGCCAGCAGCTTATCCGTTACAATTAATTCACCCCTCCACTTT
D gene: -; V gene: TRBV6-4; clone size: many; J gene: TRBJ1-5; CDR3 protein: CASSEQGNQPQHF; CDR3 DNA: TGTGCCAGCAGTGAGCAGGGGAATCAGCCCCAGCATTTT
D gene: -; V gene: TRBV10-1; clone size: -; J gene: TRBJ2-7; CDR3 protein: CASSPDGPGGYEQYF; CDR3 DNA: TGCGCCAGCAGCCCCGATGGGCCGGGCGGGTACGAGCAGTACTTC
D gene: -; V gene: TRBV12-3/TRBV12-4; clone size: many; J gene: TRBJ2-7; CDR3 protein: CASKGEGRYEQYF; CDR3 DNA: TGTGCCAGCAAGGGAGAAGGGAGGTACGAGCAGTACTTC
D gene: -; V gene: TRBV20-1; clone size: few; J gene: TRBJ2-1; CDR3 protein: CSAHTRAGGGYNEQFF; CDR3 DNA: TGCAGTGCTCATACCAGAGCAGGCGGAGGATACAATGAGCAGTTCTTC
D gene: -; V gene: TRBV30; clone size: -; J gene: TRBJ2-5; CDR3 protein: CAWSLGAGETQYF; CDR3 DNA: TGTGCCTGGAGTCTGGGGGCTGGGGAGACCCAGTACTTC
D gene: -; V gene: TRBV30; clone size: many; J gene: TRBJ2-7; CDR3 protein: CAWSAGFNVYEQYF; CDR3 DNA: TGTGCCTGGAGTGCCGGGTTTAACGTCTACGAGCAGTACTTC
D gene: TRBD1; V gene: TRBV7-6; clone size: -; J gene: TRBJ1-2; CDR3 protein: CASSPGTGGVYGYTF; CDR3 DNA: TGTGCCAGCAGCCCTGGGACAGGGGGCGTCTATGGCTACACCTTC
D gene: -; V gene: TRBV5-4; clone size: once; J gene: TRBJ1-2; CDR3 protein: CASGRGDYGYTF; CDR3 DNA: TGTGCCAGCGGACGAGGAGACTATGGCTACACCTTC
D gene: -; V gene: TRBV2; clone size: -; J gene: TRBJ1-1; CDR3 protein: CASSFGTTEAFF; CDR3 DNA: TGTGCCAGCAGTTTTGGAACCACTGAAGCTTTCTTT
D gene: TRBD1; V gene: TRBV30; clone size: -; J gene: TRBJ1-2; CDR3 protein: CAWKGQSNLNYGYTF; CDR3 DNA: TGTGCCTGGAAGGGACAGAGCAATCTTAACTATGGCTACACCTTC
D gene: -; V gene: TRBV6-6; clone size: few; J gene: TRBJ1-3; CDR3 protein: CASSHSGQTRNTIYF; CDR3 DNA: TGTGCCAGCAGTCACTCGGGACAAACCCGAAACACCATATATTTT
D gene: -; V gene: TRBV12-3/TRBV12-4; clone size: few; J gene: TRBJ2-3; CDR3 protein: CASSPQDTDTQYF; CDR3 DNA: TGTGCCAGCAGCCCTCAGGACACAGATACGCAGTATTTT
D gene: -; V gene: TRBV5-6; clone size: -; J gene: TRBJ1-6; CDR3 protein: CASSFWGLPYNSPLHF; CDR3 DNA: TGTGCCAGCAGCTTCTGGGGGCTTCCGTATAATTCACCCCTCCACTTT
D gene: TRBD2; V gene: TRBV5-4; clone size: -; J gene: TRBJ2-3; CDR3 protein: CASSLIAGASTDTQYF; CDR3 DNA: TGTGCCAGCAGCTTGATAGCGGGTGCTAGCACAGATACGCAGTATTTT
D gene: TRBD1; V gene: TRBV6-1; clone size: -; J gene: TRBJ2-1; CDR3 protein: CASSEQGTVRNEQFF; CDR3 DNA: TGTGCCAGCAGTGAACAGGGGACAGTACGGAATGAGCAGTTCTTC
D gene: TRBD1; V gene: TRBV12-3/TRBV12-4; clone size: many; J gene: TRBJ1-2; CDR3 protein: CASRWTGSDGYTF; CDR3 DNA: TGTGCCAGCAGGTGGACAGGGTCGGATGGCTACACCTTC
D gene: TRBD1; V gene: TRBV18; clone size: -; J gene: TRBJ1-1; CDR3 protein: CASSLRDSILAAEAFF; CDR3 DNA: TGTGCCAGCTCGCTCCGGGACAGTATCCTAGCGGCTGAAGCTTTCTTT
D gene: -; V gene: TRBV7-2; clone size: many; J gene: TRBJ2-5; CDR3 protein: CASSLVRQETQYF; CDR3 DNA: TGTGCCAGCAGCTTAGTCAGACAAGAGACCCAGTACTTC
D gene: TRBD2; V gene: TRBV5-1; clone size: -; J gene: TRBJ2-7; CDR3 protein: CASRPGGTGTEQYF; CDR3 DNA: TGCGCCAGCAGACCCGGGGGGACTGGGACTGAGCAGTACTTC
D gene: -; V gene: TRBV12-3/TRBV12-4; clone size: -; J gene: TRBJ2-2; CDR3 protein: CASNAVFGGLSNTGELFF; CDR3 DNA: TGTGCCAGCAACGCCGTTTTCGGGGGGCTCTCGAACACCGGGGAGCTGTTTTTT
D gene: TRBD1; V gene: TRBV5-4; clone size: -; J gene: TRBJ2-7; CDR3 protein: CASSLGTATYEQYF; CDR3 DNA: TGTGCCAGCAGCCTCGGGACAGCCACCTACGAGCAGTACTTC
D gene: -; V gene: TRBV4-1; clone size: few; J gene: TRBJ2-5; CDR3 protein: CASSHPARSSVVGTQYF; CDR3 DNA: TGCGCCAGCAGCCATCCCGCGAGGTCTTCGGTTGTAGGGACCCAGTACTTC
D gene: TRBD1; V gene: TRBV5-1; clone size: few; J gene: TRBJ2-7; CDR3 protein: CASQPGDSNEQYF; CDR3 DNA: TGCGCCAGCCAGCCCGGGGACAGTAACGAGCAGTACTTC
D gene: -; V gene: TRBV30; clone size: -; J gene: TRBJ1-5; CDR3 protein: CACSSRDNQPQHF; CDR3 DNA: TGTGCCTGTTCCTCTCGGGATAATCAGCCCCAGCATTTT
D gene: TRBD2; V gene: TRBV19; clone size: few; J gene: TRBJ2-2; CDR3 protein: CASSRSGGNTGELFF; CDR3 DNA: TGTGCCAGTAGCCGTAGCGGGGGGAACACCGGGGAGCTGTTTTTT
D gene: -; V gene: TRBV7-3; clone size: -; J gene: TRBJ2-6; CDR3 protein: CASRSSGANVLTF; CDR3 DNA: TGTGCCAGCCGCTCCTCTGGGGCCAACGTCCTGACTTTC
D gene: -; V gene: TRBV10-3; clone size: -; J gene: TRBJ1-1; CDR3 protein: CAIRVGTEAFF; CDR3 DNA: TGTGCCATCAGGGTCGGCACTGAAGCTTTCTTT
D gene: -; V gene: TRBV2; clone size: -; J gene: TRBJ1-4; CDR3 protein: CASKGIEEKLFF; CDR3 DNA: TGTGCCAGCAAGGGTATTGAGGAAAAACTGTTTTTT
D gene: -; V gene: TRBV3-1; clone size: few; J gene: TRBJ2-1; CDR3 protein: CASSQGSYNEQFF; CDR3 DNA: TGTGCCAGCAGCCAAGGTTCATACAATGAGCAGTTCTTC
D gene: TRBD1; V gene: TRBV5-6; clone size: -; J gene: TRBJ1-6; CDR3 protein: CASSAKTGGLSPLHF; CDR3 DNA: TGTGCCAGCAGCGCCAAGACAGGGGGATTGTCACCCCTCCACTTT
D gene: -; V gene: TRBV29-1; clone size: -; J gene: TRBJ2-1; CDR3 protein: CSVEFHNEQFF; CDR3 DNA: TGCAGCGTTGAATTCCACAATGAGCAGTTCTTC
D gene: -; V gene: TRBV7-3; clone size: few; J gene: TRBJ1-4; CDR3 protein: CASSLARQYAKLFF; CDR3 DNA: TGTGCCAGCAGCTTAGCCCGCCAGTATGCGAAACTGTTTTTT
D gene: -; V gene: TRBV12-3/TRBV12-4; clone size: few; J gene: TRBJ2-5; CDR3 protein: CASSPWGAATQYF; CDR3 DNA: TGTGCCAGCAGTCCCTGGGGAGCCGCGACCCAGTACTTC
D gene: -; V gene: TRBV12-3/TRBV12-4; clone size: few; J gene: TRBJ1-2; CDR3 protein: CASSSGHSYGYTF; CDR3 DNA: TGTGCCAGCAGTTCGGGCCATTCCTATGGCTACACCTTC
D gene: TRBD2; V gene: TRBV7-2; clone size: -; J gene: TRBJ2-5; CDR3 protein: CASSLPIAGGKETQYF; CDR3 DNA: TGTGCCAGCAGCCTGCCAATAGCGGGGGGGAAAGAGACCCAGTACTTC
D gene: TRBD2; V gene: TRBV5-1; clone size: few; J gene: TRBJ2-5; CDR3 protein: CASSLAPSGEQETQYF; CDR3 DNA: TGCGCCAGCAGCTTGGCTCCTAGCGGGGAGCAAGAGACCCAGTACTTC
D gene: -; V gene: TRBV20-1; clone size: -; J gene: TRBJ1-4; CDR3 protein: CSASEQHLGEKLFF; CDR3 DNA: TGCAGTGCTAGTGAGCAGCATTTGGGGGAAAAACTGTTTTTT
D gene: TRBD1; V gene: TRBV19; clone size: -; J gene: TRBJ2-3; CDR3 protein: CASSPRTGGGTDTQYF; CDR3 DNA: TGTGCCAGTAGTCCTCGGACAGGGGGCGGCACAGATACGCAGTATTTT